The 2 T cell receptor beta chains reported below all come from one sample, sequenced in a study of OX40 agonist ivuxolimab in advanced cancers. Sequencing was performed with immunoSEQ multiplex PCR; in TCRdb, only in-frame clones are kept and a portion is missing. The sample lists 60,000 to 65,000 clones; more than 80% were seen once. The sample consisted of CD4+ or CD8+ T cells sorted from blood, taken in a trial of the OX40 agonist ivuxolimab. These receptors came from an adult with an advanced solid tumor such as melanoma, head and neck, liver or kidney cancer.

This rearrangement joins TRBV18 to TRBJ2-1, with TRBD2 matching over 13 bases. The V gene's germline CDR1 is KGHSH and CDR2 LQKENI. Germline trimming cut 4 bases from V and 14 bases from J; bases unmatched to any gene: 8. The CDR3 is made up of 14 amino acids. As DNA, the CDR3 is TGTGCCAGCTCACTGGGACTAGCGGGGTCACGTGAGTTCTTC. Its protein is CASSLGLAGSREFF.

The table lists this clone with a count of one. The chain links TRBV11-2 to TRBJ2-1; weak D call: TRBD2 (5 bases). The CDR3 is 14 amino acids. Trimming shortened V by 4 bases and J by 8 bases, and 15 bases separated the two germline ends. Per the germline V gene, CDR1 is SGHAT and CDR2 is FQNNGV. The CDR3 loop reads CASSSLRGGHEQFF. The CDR3 coding sequence is TGTGCCAGCAGCTCCCTCCGGGGTGGCCATGAGCAGTTCTTC. The full variable domain, in which reference TRBV11-2 and TRBJ2-1 provide the parts outside the CDR3, is EAGVAQSPRYKIIEKRQSVAFWCNPISGHATLYWYQQILGQGPKLLIQFQNNGVVDDSQLPKDRFSAERLKGVDSTLKIQPAKLEDSAVYLCASSSLRGGHEQFFGPGTRLTVL.